This note documents a single TCR beta chain sequence. Amplification used 60 Vbeta primers and 13 Jbeta primers. Generated by immunoSEQ multiplex PCR, the TCRdb table keeps only in-frame clones and is missing some. The sample contains around 150,000 clones, approximately 87% of which appear only once. The data were obtained in a study of cytomegalovirus exposure and HLA in healthy donors. Study in general: Approximately 85 million unique TCRs from HLA-typed donors were held in an early data release.

The TCR comes from a man aged 35 to 55 in good health and CMV-seronegative. Sequencing input: PBMCs.

The CDR3 DNA follows: TGTGCCAGCAGCATAAGACAGGGGTACGAGCAGTACTTC. Its translation: CASSIRQGYEQYF. The chain recombines TRBV11-2 with TRBJ2-7; 8 bases match TRBD1. Germline loops: CDR1 SGHAT, CDR2 FQNNGV. CDR3 length: 13 amino acids. The V and J ends lost 5 bases and 4 bases, in that order; junction bases with no gene match: 4.